These 24 T cell receptor beta chains came from one sample sequenced in a study of T-cell reconstitution after alpha-beta-depleted transplantation in children. Unique molecular identifiers were built into the TCRbeta library. TCRdb reprocessed the PCR reads with MiXCR, giving one entry per CDR3 protein. The sample lists 260,000 or so distinct CDR3 sequences, around 11% seen once, with roughly 2.6% in the top ten. The sequences come from PBMCs from the stem cell graft donor, collected from the stem cell graft. These receptors were collected from a human donor who donated a stem cell graft to a child with acute lymphoblastic leukemia.

The table lists this clonotype with a few counts. The genes are TRBV5-1 and TRBJ2-1; 7 bases align to TRBD2. Germline V gives CDR1 SGHRS, CDR2 YFSETQ. CDR3 length: 16 amino acids. V shed 5 bases and J 6 bases; nucleotides not matched to a gene: 14. In DNA, the CDR3 is TGCGCCAGCAGTCCCACACCCGTGGGGGGGGGCAATGAGCAGTTCTTC. Residues: CASSPTPVGGGNEQFF.

This clonotype was picked up many times. CDR3 nucleotide sequence: TGTGCCAGCAGCTTAGTAGCGGGAGTAGGCACAGATACGCAGTATTTT. Amino acid sequence: CASSLVAGVGTDTQYF. The rearrangement links TRBV7-2 to TRBJ2-3, with TRBD2 matching over 9 bases. With 1 base clipped from V and 1 base from J, the junction kept 3 bases outside the gene matches. The CDR3 is 16 residues long. The V gene's germline CDR1 is SGHTA and CDR2 FQGNSA.

Turning to this clonotype: Given a much more abundant clone one base away, this may be a read error. The V and J genes are TRBV5-1 and TRBJ1-1, with D possibly matching TRBD1 (6 bases). From germline, CDR1 is SGHRS and CDR2 YFSETQ. The CDR3 has 13 residues. Trimming pared 1 base from V and 7 bases from J, leaving 11 bases between. CDR3 bases: TGCGCCAGCAGCTTGCGGACAGAAGGTGAAGCTTTCTTT. Its translation: CASSLRTEGEAFF.

This clonotype was seen ten or more times. This chain joins TRBV12-3 or TRBV12-4 and TRBJ2-7, with a tentative D call TRBD2 (6 bases). This CDR3 has 17 amino acids. Trimming stripped 3 bases from V and 0 bases from J, with 18 bases between. CDR3 region: CASSLWDFRKGSYEQYF. DNA for the CDR3: TGTGCCAGCAGTTTGTGGGACTTCCGAAAGGGCTCCTACGAGCAGTACTTC.

The rearrangement joins TRBV14 to TRBJ2-7, with a possible D match to TRBD2 (6 bases). Germline-derived CDR1 and CDR2 are SGHDN and FVKESK. The CDR3 is 19 residues long. The V end was cut by 4 bases, the J end by 5 bases, with 30 bases between. This chain's CDR3 is CASSRRSWASAKLIHEQYF. The CDR3 bases are TGTGCCAGCAGCCGAAGGTCGTGGGCTAGCGCTAAACTAATCCACGAGCAGTACTTC.

This clonotype appeared a few times. V is TRBV7-9 and J is TRBJ1-1; 8 bases are shared with TRBD1. This CDR3 region has 12 residues. The J segment lost 6 bases and the V segment lost 11 bases, leaving 8 bases of the junction unmatched. Germline V gene lookup returns CDR1 SEHNR and CDR2 FQNEAQ (reference sequence). In DNA, the CDR3 is TGTGCCGGAAACAGGGGGGGGTCTGAAGCTTTCTTT. Translated: CAGNRGGSEAFF.

This clonotype was seen ten or more times. The gene calls are TRBV6-2 or TRBV6-3 and TRBJ1-5; D might be TRBD1 (5 bases). The CDR3 totals 16 residues. Germline-derived CDR1 and CDR2 are MNHEY and SVGEGT. The V end lost 6 bases, the J end lost 1 base, and 16 bases lay between the germline ends. As DNA, the CDR3 is TGTGCCAGCAGGCTAAACCAGGGTATAAGCAATCAGCCCCAGCATTTT. Amino acid sequence: CASRLNQGISNQPQHF.

Comments on this clonotype: A much larger clone sits a single nucleotide away, making a read error possible. This chain connects TRBV7-2 to TRBJ2-7; possibly TRBD1 for D (5 bases). The CDR3 loop spans 14 amino acids. Germline-derived CDR1 and CDR2 are SGHTA and FQGNSA. The V and J ends lost 1 base and 4 bases respectively, with 11 bases between them. The CDR3 bases are TGTGCCAGCAGCTTAGATAGACAGTTGTACGAGCAGTACTTC. This encodes CASSLDRQLYEQYF. The full variable domain, with the rest looked up from reference TRBV7-2 and TRBJ2-7, is GAGVSQSPSNKVTEKGKDVELRCDPISGHTALYWYRQSLGQGLEFLIYFQGNSAPDKSGLPSDRFSAERTGGSVSTLTIQRTQQEDSAVYLCASSLDRQLYEQYFGPGTRLTVT.

This rearrangement joins TRBV5-1 to TRBJ2-7, with 11 positions matching TRBD2. The ends lost 5 bases at V and 0 bases at J; junction bases unmatched: 13. This CDR3 region has 18 residues. Germline CDR1 reads SGHRS; CDR2 reads YFSETQ. The DNA for the CDR3 is TGCGCCAGCAGGCCCATCTTCTCCGGGACTAGCGGCTCCTACGAGCAGTACTTC. Translation gives CASRPIFSGTSGSYEQYF.

In its sample, this clonotype was seen many times. V gene TRBV18 combines with J gene TRBJ2-5, with D unresolved. V dropped 3 bases and J dropped 7 bases, with 12 bases sitting between them. This CDR3 is 13 amino acids long. The germline gives CDR1 KGHSH, CDR2 LQKENI. This CDR3 is CASSPLFSMTQYF. DNA for the CDR3: TGTGCCAGCTCACCTTTGTTCAGCATGACCCAGTACTTC.

This clonotype has at least ten counts. The genes are TRBV5-6 and TRBJ2-1; D unresolved. Germline CDR1 and CDR2: SGHDT and YYEEEE. Trimming removed 6 bases at V and 6 bases at J, with 7 bases between. The CDR3 covers 11 residues. The DNA of the CDR3 is TGTGCCAGCATGGGGTCCAATGAGCAGTTCTTC. Its translation is CASMGSNEQFF.

A word on this clonotype: A clone one base away is much larger, so this may be a read error. CDR3 in DNA: TGTGCCAGCAGCTCAGCCGGGACAGAAATCTATTGCTACACCTTC. Protein: CASSSAGTEIYCYTF. J is TRBJ1-2 and V is TRBV5-5; 7 nucleotides align to TRBD1. Germline V gene data show CDR1 as SGHKS and CDR2 as YYEKEE (reference sequence). The CDR3 loop spans 15 amino acids.

The rearrangement links TRBV7-9 to TRBJ2-1, with D perhaps being TRBD1 or TRBD2 (5 bases each). This CDR3 comprises 15 residues. Between the trimmed V and J ends, which lost 3 bases and 6 bases, there was a span of 15 bases. CDR1 is SEHNR, CDR2 FQNEAQ, per germline (reference sequence). Here the CDR3 reads CASSLPGGIGNEQFF. DNA of the CDR3: TGTGCCAGCAGCTTGCCTGGGGGTATAGGCAATGAGCAGTTCTTC.

The genes are TRBV18 and TRBJ2-7, with 9 bases lining up with TRBD1. The trim removed 6 bases at V and 2 bases at J, leaving 8 bases unmatched. This CDR3 has 15 amino acids. The germline V gene encodes CDR1 KGHSH and CDR2 LQKENI. The DNA of the CDR3 is TGTGCCAGCTCGCCGACAGGGGGGGCCACCTACGAGCAGTACTTC. Translating it yields CASSPTGGATYEQYF.

This clonotype was seen many times. The rearrangement links TRBV27 to TRBJ1-1; tentative D call: TRBD1 (6 bases). Germline lookup yields CDR1 MNHEY and CDR2 SMNVEV (reference sequence). V gave up 8 bases and J gave up 5 bases, with 24 bases separating them. The CDR3 extends over 16 amino acids. For the CDR3, the DNA is TGTGCCAGCGGAATAAGGACACTCACCCAGGGGACTGAAGCTTTCTTT. Translation gives CASGIRTLTQGTEAFF.

This clonotype was recorded at least ten times. The chain is built from TRBV27 and TRBJ1-4, with D hard to call. Per germline, CDR1 MNHEY and CDR2 SMNVEV (reference sequence). This CDR3 is 17 amino acids long. Trimming pared 4 bases from V and 2 bases from J, leaving 17 bases between. This CDR3 reads CASSSLGDWGTNEKLFF. CDR3 sequence (DNA): TGTGCCAGCAGTTCCCTAGGAGATTGGGGTACTAATGAAAAACTGTTTTTT. Together with reference TRBV27 and TRBJ1-4, the CDR3 gives the full variable domain: EAQVTQNPRYLITVTGKKLTVTCSQNMNHEYMSWYRQDPGLGLRQIYYSMNVEVTDKGDVPEGYKVSRKEKRNFPLILESPSPNQTSLYFCASSSLGDWGTNEKLFFGSGTQLSVL.

This clonotype was observed at least ten times. This sequence joins TRBV29-1 and TRBJ1-2; maybe TRBD1 (5 bases). The CDR3 consists of 14 residues. Germline assignment: CDR1 SQVTM and CDR2 ANQGSEA. Trimming removed 0 bases from V and 7 bases from J, with 15 bases in between. The CDR3 here is CSVEEGVSVFGYTF. CDR3 bases: TGCAGCGTTGAAGAAGGGGTGAGCGTTTTTGGCTACACCTTC.

V usage is TRBV4-1 and J usage is TRBJ1-1; D remains unclear. The CDR3 is made up of 15 amino acids. From germline, CDR1 is MGHRA and CDR2 YSYEKL. Trimming stripped 0 bases from V and 4 bases from J, with 12 bases between. The CDR3 reads CASSQELQMSTEAFF. For the CDR3, the DNA is TGCGCCAGCAGCCAAGAGCTGCAGATGAGCACTGAAGCTTTCTTT.

This clonotype was detected ten times or more. V usage is TRBV11-2 and J usage is TRBJ2-7, with 13 positions matching TRBD2. V shed 7 bases and J 4 bases; nucleotides not matched to a gene: 16. The germline V gene encodes CDR1 SGHAT and CDR2 FQNNGV. The CDR3 is 18 residues long. The CDR3 nucleotides read TGTGCCAGCACCGACGAACTCGGGACTAGCGGGGTTCTTTACGAGCAGTACTTC. This gives the protein CASTDELGTSGVLYEQYF.

This sequence joins TRBV7-9 and TRBJ2-7; D assignment may be TRBD1 or TRBD2 (5 bases each). V was cut by 8 bases and J by 4 bases, with 12 bases left in between. CDR1 is SEHNR, CDR2 FQNEAQ, per germline (reference sequence). CDR3 length equals 12 residues. CDR3 DNA sequence: TGTGCCAGCCGACGGGACGTTTACGAGCAGTACTTC. This translates into CASRRDVYEQYF.

This clonotype was recorded many times. The chain links TRBV10-3 to TRBJ1-2, with 11 bases matching TRBD1. Germline CDR1 and CDR2: ENHRY and SYGVKD. V shed 8 bases, J shed 4 bases, and the junction held 12 bases outside the gene matches. CDR3 length: 16 residues. CDR3 nucleotides: TGTGCCATCCCGGTTGGACAGGGGGCTACCTCCTATGGCTACACCTTC. Its protein is CAIPVGQGATSYGYTF.

This clonotype was found many times. The chain employs TRBV7-8 and TRBJ2-7, with 10 bases fitting TRBD2. The CDR3 has 14 residues. Germline V gene data show CDR1 as SGHVS and CDR2 as FQNEAQ. V lost 5 bases, J lost 6 bases, and 7 bases stayed unmatched. CDR3 region: CASSTSSGRGEQYF. As DNA, the CDR3 is TGTGCCAGCAGCACTTCTAGCGGGAGAGGCGAGCAGTACTTC.

This clonotype was observed at least ten times. The chain is built from TRBV19 and TRBJ1-2; 10 bases map to TRBD1. Germline V gene lookup returns CDR1 LNHDA and CDR2 SQIVND (reference sequence). CDR3 length: 12 residues. J gave up 5 bases and V 9 bases, and 3 bases lay outside the gene matches. As DNA, the CDR3 is TGTGCCAGCGGGACAGGGGATTATGGCTACACCTTC. This translates into CASGTGDYGYTF.

This clonotype was counted ten times or more. This chain connects TRBV29-1 to TRBJ2-7, with D uncertain. Germline CDR1 reads SQVTM; CDR2 reads ANQGSEA. The CDR3 runs 13 residues. Trimming left V 4 bases short and J 2 bases short, with 12 bases between. DNA for the CDR3: TGCAGCGTTGGGGCCGCCGGTGCCTACGAGCAGTACTTC. As protein: CSVGAAGAYEQYF.